This is a list of T cell receptor beta chains from one sample in a study of blood T cell repertoires in COVID-19. Using immunoSEQ multiplex PCR, the repertoire was profiled, and TCRdb retains in-frame clones only, with some absent. The sample holds some 180,000 clones; roughly 83% are singletons and the top ten take around 6.7%. The sequencing sample was made of peripheral blood. The receptor source for this set is a woman aged 40 to 50 with COVID-19, enrolled during active disease. The CDR3 runs from the conserved cysteine through the conserved F or W. D genes are given only for firm matches. Size is stated for part of the rows, as once, few or many counts, or as a class when the clone is expanded.

j_call	v_call	clone_size	d_call	cdr3_aa	cdr3_nt
TRBJ1-6	TRBV7-9	NA	NA	CASSLGPPPINSPLHF	TGTGCCAGCAGCTTGGGCCCGCCGCCAATCAATTCACCCCTCCACTTT
TRBJ1-2	TRBV7-2	NA	TRBD1	CASSSGQGAKGYTF	TGTGCCAGCAGCTCAGGACAGGGGGCAAAAGGCTACACCTTC
TRBJ2-2	TRBV3-1/TRBV3-2	NA	TRBD2	CASSQAGLAAGELFF	TGTGCCAGCAGCCAAGCCGGACTAGCGGCCGGGGAGCTGTTTTTT
TRBJ2-3	TRBV6-5	NA	NA	CASFRDHAGTDTQYF	TGTGCCAGCTTCAGGGATCATGCGGGCACAGATACGCAGTATTTT
TRBJ1-2	TRBV7-2	once	NA	CASSFPGEGYTF	TGTGCCAGCAGCTTCCCAGGGGAAGGCTACACCTTC
TRBJ1-5	TRBV12-3/TRBV12-4	NA	NA	CASSSNRNQPQHF	TGTGCCAGCAGTTCAAATCGGAATCAGCCCCAGCATTTT
TRBJ2-7	TRBV2	NA	TRBD2	CASSDIGAGPSYEQYF	TGTGCCAGCAGTGACATCGGAGCGGGACCCTCCTACGAGCAGTACTTC
TRBJ1-1	TRBV2	NA	NA	CAIIQGPEAFF	TGTGCCATAATACAGGGCCCCGAAGCTTTCTTT
TRBJ2-1	TRBV25-1	NA	TRBD2	CASSGPGGYNEQFF	TGTGCCAGCAGTGGGCCGGGGGGCTACAATGAGCAGTTCTTC
TRBJ1-4	TRBV9	many	NA	CASSPRGKGEKLFF	TGTGCCAGCAGCCCAAGGGGGAAAGGGGAAAAACTGTTTTTT
TRBJ2-7	TRBV5-4	NA	NA	CASSLSSSYEQYF	TGTGCCAGCAGCTTGAGTAGCTCCTACGAGCAGTACTTC
TRBJ2-2	TRBV19	NA	TRBD1	CASSRGLGTGELFF	TGTGCCAGTAGCAGGGGGCTGGGCACCGGGGAGCTGTTTTTT
TRBJ2-2	TRBV9	NA	NA	CASSVGSGSNTGELFF	TGTGCCAGCAGCGTAGGCAGCGGGTCGAACACCGGGGAGCTGTTTTTT
TRBJ1-2	TRBV5-6	NA	TRBD1	CASSPRPGQGNGYTF	TGTGCCAGCAGCCCGAGACCGGGACAGGGGAATGGCTACACCTTC
TRBJ2-7	TRBV27	few	NA	CASSLTGYEQYF	TGTGCCAGCAGTTTAACGGGTTACGAGCAGTACTTC
TRBJ1-2	TRBV6-5	NA	TRBD1	CASTQGGTGHYGYTF	TGTGCCAGCACCCAGGGAGGGACAGGGCACTATGGCTACACCTTC
TRBJ1-4	TRBV6-5	NA	TRBD1	CASHQPGQAGKLFF	TGTGCCAGCCACCAGCCGGGACAGGCAGGAAAACTGTTTTTT
TRBJ1-1	TRBV11-3	few	NA	CASSLAADTEAFF	TGTGCCAGCAGCTTAGCGGCGGATACTGAAGCTTTCTTT
TRBJ2-6	TRBV4-2	NA	TRBD2	CASSQAVSGGISGANVLTF	TGTGCCAGCAGCCAAGCCGTTAGCGGGGGAATTTCTGGGGCCAACGTCCTGACTTTC
TRBJ2-6	TRBV5-1	NA	NA	CASSLEGAGANVLTF	TGCGCCAGCAGCTTGGAAGGGGCCGGGGCCAACGTCCTGACTTTC